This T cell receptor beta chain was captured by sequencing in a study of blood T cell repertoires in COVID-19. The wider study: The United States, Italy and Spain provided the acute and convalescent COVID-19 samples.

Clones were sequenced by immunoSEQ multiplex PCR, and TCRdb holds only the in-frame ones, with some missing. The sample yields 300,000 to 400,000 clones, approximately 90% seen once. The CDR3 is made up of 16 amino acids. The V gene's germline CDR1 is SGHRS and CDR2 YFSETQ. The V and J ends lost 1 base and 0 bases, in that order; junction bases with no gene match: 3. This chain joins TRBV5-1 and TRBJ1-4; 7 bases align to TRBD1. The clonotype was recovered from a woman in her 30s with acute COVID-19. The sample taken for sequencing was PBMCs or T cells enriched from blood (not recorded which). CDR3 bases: TGCGCCAGCAGCTTGAGCCAGGGGGCAACTAATGAAAAACTGTTTTTT. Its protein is CASSLSQGATNEKLFF. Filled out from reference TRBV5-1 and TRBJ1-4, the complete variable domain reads KAGVTQTPRYLIKTRGQQVTLSCSPISGHRSVSWYQQTPGQGLQFLFEYFSETQRNKGNFPGRFSGRQFSNSRSEMNVSTLELGDSALYLCASSLSQGATNEKLFFGSGTQLSVL.